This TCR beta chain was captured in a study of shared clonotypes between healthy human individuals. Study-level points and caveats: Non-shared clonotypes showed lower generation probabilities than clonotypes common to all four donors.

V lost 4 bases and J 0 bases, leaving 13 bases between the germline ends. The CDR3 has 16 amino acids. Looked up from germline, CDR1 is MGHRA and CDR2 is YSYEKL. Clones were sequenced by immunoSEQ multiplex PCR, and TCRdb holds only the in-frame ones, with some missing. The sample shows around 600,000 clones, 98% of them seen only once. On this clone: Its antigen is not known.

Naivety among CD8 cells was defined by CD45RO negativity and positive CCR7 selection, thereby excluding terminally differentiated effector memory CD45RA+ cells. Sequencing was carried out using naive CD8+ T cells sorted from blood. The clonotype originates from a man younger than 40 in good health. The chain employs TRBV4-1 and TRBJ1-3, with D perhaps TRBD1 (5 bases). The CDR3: CASSPVTVSSGNTIYF. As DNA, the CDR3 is TGCGCCAGCAGCCCAGTGACAGTGAGCTCTGGAAACACCATATATTTT.